This TCR beta chain was found in a study of blood T cell repertoires in COVID-19. V was trimmed by 6 bases and J by 5 bases, leaving 8 bases between them. CDR3 length: 12 amino acids. The germline V gene encodes CDR1 SNHLY and CDR2 FYNNEI. Grouping used clinical history reported by participants in a survey and questionnaire. Assay used: immunoSEQ multiplex PCR; TCRdb lists only in-frame clones, some missing. The table lists over 200,000 clones, 75% to 90% of them singletons. This TCR was sampled from a woman aged 25 to 39 who had been exposed to COVID-19. Material: PBMCs or T cells enriched from blood (not recorded which). The chain joins TRBV2 to TRBJ1-3, with D maybe TRBD1 (6 bases). The CDR3 loop is CASRGHRNTIYF. In DNA form, the CDR3 reads TGTGCCAGCAGGGGACACCGAAACACCATATATTTT.